These 7 T cell receptor beta chains came from one sample sequenced in a study of memory CD4+ T cells and cytomegalovirus serostatus. Single viable CD3+CD4+CD8-CD45RO+ cells were sorted as the memory CD4+ T cells. The protocol was immunoSEQ multiplex PCR, while the TCRdb copy is restricted to in-frame clones and leaves out a portion. This table holds roughly 45,000 clones, over 70% found once. Sequencing was carried out using memory CD4+ T cells from blood. These receptors originate from an adult in good health and CMV-seronegative.

This rearrangement joins TRBV27 to TRBJ1-2; 9 positions agree with TRBD1. Trimming cost V 4 bases and J 4 bases; bases outside gene matches: 10. The germline CDR1 and CDR2 sequences are MNHEY and SMNVEV (reference sequence). The CDR3 runs 16 residues. The CDR3 DNA follows: TGTGCCAGCAGTTCCCAAGGGGACAGGGAGACCTATGGCTACACCTTC. Its translation: CASSSQGDRETYGYTF.

This chain joins TRBV30 and TRBJ1-5, with a possible D match to TRBD1 (5 bases). Looked up from germline, CDR1 is GTSNPN and CDR2 is SVGIG (reference sequence). Trimming shortened V by 3 bases and J by 9 bases, and 12 bases separated the two germline ends. The CDR3 has 12 amino acids. CDR3 DNA: TGTGCCTGGAGCGGGCAGGGTGGGCCCCAGCATTTT. It translates to CAWSGQGGPQHF.

The rearrangement links TRBV19 to TRBJ2-1; no definite D call. The CDR3 spans 14 residues. Per the germline V gene, CDR1 is LNHDA and CDR2 is SQIVND (reference sequence). V lost 3 bases and J 7 bases, leaving 13 bases between the germline ends. The CDR3 DNA follows: TGTGCCAGTAGTATTGACCCAGCCCGAAATGAGCAGTTCTTC. It yields the protein CASSIDPARNEQFF.

V usage is TRBV7-8 and J usage is TRBJ2-7; D is unclear. Germline CDR1 and CDR2: SGHVS and FQNEAQ. V gave up 1 base and J gave up 0 bases, with 10 bases separating them. The CDR3 length is 15 residues. The CDR3 nucleotides are TGTGCCAGCAGCTTAGGCGCAGGTTACTCCTACGAGCAGTACTTC. Translated, it gives CASSLGAGYSYEQYF.

The J gene is TRBJ1-1, the V gene TRBV7-9, with 7 nucleotides matching TRBD1. Trimming at V came to 5 bases and at J to 0 bases, leaving 6 bases not matched to a gene. Germline-derived CDR1 and CDR2 are SEHNR and FQNEAQ (reference sequence). The CDR3 is 15 amino acids. The CDR3 nucleotides read TGTGCCAGCAGCCCCCGAGGGGGCTTGAACACTGAAGCTTTCTTT. Residues: CASSPRGGLNTEAFF.

As to this clone: A junction end diverges from the germline sequence, so it may reflect a read error. The chain has TRBV6-6 and TRBJ1-5; 7 positions match TRBD1. Germline values: CDR1 MNHNY, CDR2 SVGAGI (reference sequence). CDR3 length: 11 residues. CDR3 DNA sequence: TGTGCCAGCAGTTCCAGGGGGGCAATAAATTTT. Translated: CASSSRGAINF.

This sequence joins TRBV27 and TRBJ1-5, with a tentative D call TRBD1 (5 bases). Germline CDR1 MNHEY, CDR2 SMNVEV (reference sequence). The CDR3 has 15 amino acids. V was pared by 2 bases and J by 6 bases, with 14 bases between. CDR3 sequence: CASSLMGGVIQPQHF. In DNA form, the CDR3 reads TGTGCCAGCAGTTTAATGGGGGGAGTCATTCAGCCCCAGCATTTT.